A selection of T cell receptor beta chains follows, all from one sample in a study of T cell responses to AZD1222 COVID-19 vaccine. The repertoire was sequenced with immunoSEQ multiplex PCR; TCRdb's copy has only in-frame clones and lacks some. The sample carries about 88,000 clones, roughly 89% recorded once. Sequenced material: peripheral blood, taken on day 0 of AZD1222 vaccination. The receptor source for this set is an adult in good health. Each CDR3 is given with its conserved first and last residue. The order of the fields is V gene, J gene, CDR3 protein.

TRBV7-6	TRBJ2-5	CASSLALAGLQETQYF
TRBV4-3	TRBJ2-6	CASSLGLSSGANVLTF
TRBV7-9	TRBJ2-1	CASSSGLAEYNEQFF
TRBV10-2	TRBJ2-1	CASSELQGEGIYNEQFF
TRBV7-9	TRBJ2-2	CASSLQAGSNTGELFF
TRBV10-3	TRBJ2-5	CAIRQGVSETQYF
TRBV27	TRBJ2-7	CASSVSSGDSSYEQYF
TRBV11-2	TRBJ1-1	CASSLEGLGQARVEAFF
TRBV15	TRBJ2-1	CATSRTRGHEQFF
TRBV19	TRBJ2-7	CARMGLAGPHSYEQYF
TRBV29-1	TRBJ1-4	CSYRQDSNEKLFF
TRBV2	TRBJ2-3	CASGGQGLTDTQYF
TRBV3-1/TRBV3-2	TRBJ1-2	CASSHHEITENYGYTF
TRBV29-1	TRBJ2-7	CSVTGGGFYEQYF
TRBV11-2	TRBJ1-2	CASSFSVADGYTF
TRBV5-1	TRBJ2-3	CASRRQGSEDTQYF
TRBV2	TRBJ2-1	CASSEYNEQFF
TRBV5-1	TRBJ1-6	CASSWTGTEDSPLHF
TRBV12-3/TRBV12-4	TRBJ1-4	CASSLSGNEKLFF
TRBV7-9	TRBJ1-1	CASSFWTGDTEAFF
TRBV5-1	TRBJ2-7	CASSLATDRASSYEQYF
TRBV7-8	TRBJ2-7	CASSETRDRIYEQYF